This TCR beta chain was profiled in a study of PD-1 blockade in classical Hodgkin lymphoma. Each patient's relapse followed autologous stem cell transplantation, and brentuximab vedotin exposure varied. The germline V gene encodes CDR1 LNHDA and CDR2 SQIVND (reference sequence). The CDR3 length is 14 residues. Trimming removed 7 bases from V and 5 bases from J, with 17 bases in between. TCRdb's table, derived via immunoSEQ multiplex PCR, lists solely in-frame clones and lacks some. The sample holds about 61,000 clones, roughly nine tenths seen once. The material was peripheral blood mononuclear cells (PBMCs), obtained at baseline. This chain connects TRBV19 to TRBJ1-1; tentative D call: TRBD1 (5 bases). The receptor comes from a human donor with classical Hodgkin lymphoma. The DNA for the CDR3 is TGTGCCAGTACCCCCGGGGGAGGATTGACTGAAGCTTTCTTT. Translated: CASTPGGGLTEAFF.